The 8 T cell receptor beta chains given below trace back to one sample, sequenced in a study of cytomegalovirus exposure and HLA in healthy donors. Primers: 60 Vbeta forward and 13 Jbeta reverse. Here immunoSEQ multiplex PCR was the method, and the copy in TCRdb shows in-frame clones only, minus some. The table includes roughly 240,000 clones, roughly 73% detected once. Sequencing was carried out using PBMCs. These receptors all stem from a boy younger than 18 in good health and CMV-seronegative.

The chain employs TRBV4-1 and TRBJ2-5; 11 bases line up with TRBD2. In germline, CDR1 is MGHRA, CDR2 YSYEKL. V was pared by 2 bases and J by 2 bases, with 1 base of the junction left unmatched. The CDR3 runs to 15 residues. CDR3 in amino acids: CASSQTSGGQETQYF. The CDR3 DNA is TGCGCCAGCAGCCAAACTAGCGGGGGACAAGAGACCCAGTACTTC.

This clone was detected only once. The identical CDR3 is also encoded by other nucleotide sequences in the sample. The chain links TRBV29-1 to TRBJ1-1; TRBD1 might be the D (5 bases). The CDR3 runs 12 residues. V was clipped by 6 bases and J by 0 bases, with 8 bases between them. Germline loops: CDR1 SQVTM, CDR2 ANQGSEA. The CDR3 region is CSVGHLNTEAFF. The DNA for the CDR3 is TGCAGCGTAGGACACCTGAACACTGAAGCTTTCTTT. Full variable domain (remainder filled in from reference TRBV29-1 and TRBJ1-1): SAVISQKPSRDICQRGTSLTIQCQVDSQVTMMFWYRQQPGQSLTLIATANQGSEATYESGFVIDKFPISRPNLTFSTLTVSNMSPEDSSIYLCSVGHLNTEAFFGQGTRLTVV.

The V and J genes are TRBV4-1 and TRBJ2-3; perhaps TRBD1 as D (5 bases). With 4 bases removed from V and 3 bases from J, the gap between germline ends came to 14 bases. The CDR3 consists of 15 residues. Germline CDR1 reads MGHRA; CDR2 reads YSYEKL. CDR3 DNA sequence: TGCGCCAGCAGCCCTCTGGGGCAGGGTACAGATACGCAGTATTTT. Translated, it gives CASSPLGQGTDTQYF.

This sequence joins TRBV15 and TRBJ1-1; weak D call: TRBD1 (5 bases). This CDR3 has 17 amino acids. V was clipped by 2 bases and J by 4 bases, with 20 bases between them. The germline gives CDR1 LNHNV, CDR2 YYDKDF (reference sequence). CDR3 coding DNA: TGTGCCACCAGCAGACCTTATGGCAGGGAAGAAGTCACTGAAGCTTTCTTT. Its protein is CATSRPYGREEVTEAFF. Filled out from reference TRBV15 and TRBJ1-1, the complete variable domain reads DAMVIQNPRYQVTQFGKPVTLSCSQTLNHNVMYWYQQKSSQAPKLLFHYYDKDFNNEADTPDNFQSRRPNTSFCFLDIRSPGLGDTAMYLCATSRPYGREEVTEAFFGQGTRLTVV.

This clone was detected once. The chain carries TRBV15 and TRBJ1-1; D unresolved. In germline, CDR1 is LNHNV, CDR2 YYDKDF (reference sequence). The CDR3 sequence is 14 residues long. Trimming took 1 base from V and 0 from J, leaving 6 bases between them. CDR3 protein: CATSRGGLNTEAFF. The CDR3 nucleotides are TGTGCCACCAGCAGAGGTGGCCTGAACACTGAAGCTTTCTTT.

This clone turned up a few times. The V call is TRBV18, the J call TRBJ2-5; 8 bases match TRBD2. Germline V gives CDR1 KGHSH, CDR2 LQKENI. The V gene end was trimmed by 0 bases and the J gene end by 1 base; junction bases not matched to a gene: 1. The CDR3 runs 15 residues. The CDR3 loop reads CASSPPLAVQETQYF. The CDR3 nucleotides read TGTGCCAGCTCACCACCACTAGCGGTCCAAGAGACCCAGTACTTC. Drawing the rest from reference TRBV18 and TRBJ2-5, the complete variable domain is NAGVMQNPRHLVRRRGQEARLRCSPMKGHSHVYWYRQLPEEGLKFMVYLQKENIIDESGMPKERFSAEFPKEGPSILRIQQVVRGDSAAYFCASSPPLAVQETQYFGPGTRLLVL.

The J gene is TRBJ2-5, the V gene TRBV6-6; the match to TRBD1 covers 9 bases. The length of the CDR3 is 12 residues. The junction had 2 bases not matched to a gene; V was cut back by 8 bases and J by 4 bases. CDR1 MNHNY and CDR2 SVGAGI come from the germline V gene (reference sequence). The CDR3 sequence: CASGQGTETQYF. CDR3 nucleotides: TGTGCCAGCGGACAGGGGACAGAGACCCAGTACTTC.

V usage is TRBV5-1 and J usage is TRBJ2-3; 10 bases agree with TRBD2. CDR1 is SGHRS and CDR2 is YFSETQ in the germline V gene. The CDR3 is 15 amino acids. The V gene end was trimmed by 4 bases and the J gene end by 5 bases; junction bases not matched to a gene: 7. Here the CDR3 DNA reads TGCGCCAGCAGCCCACTAGCGGGGTTGAGAGATACGCAGTATTTT. This gives the protein CASSPLAGLRDTQYF.